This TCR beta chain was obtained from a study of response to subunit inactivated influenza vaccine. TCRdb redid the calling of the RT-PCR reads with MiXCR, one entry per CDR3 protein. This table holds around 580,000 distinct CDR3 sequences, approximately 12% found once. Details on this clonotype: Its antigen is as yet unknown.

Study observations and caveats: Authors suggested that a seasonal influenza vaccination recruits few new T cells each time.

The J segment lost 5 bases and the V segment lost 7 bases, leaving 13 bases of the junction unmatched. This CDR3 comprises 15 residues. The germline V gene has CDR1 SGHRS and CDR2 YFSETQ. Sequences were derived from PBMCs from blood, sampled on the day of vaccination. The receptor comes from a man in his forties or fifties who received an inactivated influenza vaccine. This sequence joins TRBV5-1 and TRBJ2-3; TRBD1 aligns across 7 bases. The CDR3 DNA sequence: TGCGCCAGCGCACCAACAGGGGCTCATGGAGATACGCAGTATTTT. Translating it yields CASAPTGAHGDTQYF.